The present T cell receptor beta chain was sequenced within a study of blood T cell repertoires in COVID-19. Germline CDR1 reads KGHDR; CDR2 reads SFDVKD. The ends were cut back, 9 bases at V and 4 bases at J, with 8 bases in the middle. The CDR3 is 11 residues long. Original processing methods: Estimation of nucleated cell counts relied on the amplification of reference gene primers. Clones were sequenced by immunoSEQ multiplex PCR, and TCRdb holds only the in-frame ones, with some missing. That table gives V, J and clone size, and the DNA gave D and trimming. The sample holds about 80,000 clones, roughly four fifths seen once.

The chain carries TRBV24-1 and TRBJ1-1; D unresolved. This clonotype was obtained from a human donor in a cohort sampled during active COVID-19. The specimen was peripheral blood. The CDR3 sequence: CATGEGTEAFF. As DNA, the CDR3 is TGTGCCACCGGGGAGGGCACTGAAGCTTTCTTT.